This T cell receptor (beta chain) was identified during a study of blood T cell repertoires in COVID-19. Study background: Whether acute or convalescent, the COVID-19 samples came from the United States, Italy and Spain. Sources were T cells, B-cell-depleted T cells, or PBMCs; the material itself was cDNA or gDNA.

The V gene's germline CDR1 is SGHRS and CDR2 YFSETQ. The CDR3 consists of 15 residues. V was pared by 0 bases and J by 3 bases, with 11 bases between. This clone was seen more than once but under ten times. Authors' analysis steps: For nucleated cells, counts were estimated from reference gene primer amplification. The table came from immunoSEQ multiplex PCR; TCRdb's copy has only in-frame clones and leaves some out. V and J calls and clone size are as listed in that table; D and trimming were resolved from the DNA. This table has over 55,000 clones, 82% appearing once. This TCR derives from an elderly woman with acute or convalescent COVID-19. Material: peripheral blood. The rearrangement uses TRBV5-1 and TRBJ2-3, with D uncertain. This CDR3 reads CASSLEARSTDTQYF. CDR3 coding DNA: TGCGCCAGCAGCTTGGAAGCTAGATCTACAGATACGCAGTATTTT.